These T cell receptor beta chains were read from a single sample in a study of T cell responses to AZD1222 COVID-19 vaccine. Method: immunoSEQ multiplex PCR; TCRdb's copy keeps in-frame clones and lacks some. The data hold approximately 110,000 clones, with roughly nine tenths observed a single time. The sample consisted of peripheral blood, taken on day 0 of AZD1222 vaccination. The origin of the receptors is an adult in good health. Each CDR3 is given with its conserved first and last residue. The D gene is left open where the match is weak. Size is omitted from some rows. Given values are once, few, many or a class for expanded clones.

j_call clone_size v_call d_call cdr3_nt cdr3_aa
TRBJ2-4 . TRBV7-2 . TGTGCCAGCAGCTTAGATTCCAGCCTAGCCAAAAACATTCAGTACTTC CASSLDSSLAKNIQYF
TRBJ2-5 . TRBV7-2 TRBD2 TGTGCCAGCAGCCGCGGGGGGGCCCAAGAGACCCAGTACTTC CASSRGGAQETQYF
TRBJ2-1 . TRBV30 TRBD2 TGTGCCTGGAAAGGGGAACTAGCGGGGGCCAAGAGCTCCTACAATGAGCAGTTCTTC CAWKGELAGAKSSYNEQFF
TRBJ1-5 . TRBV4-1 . TGCGCCAGCAGCCAAGGGACAGATTATCAGCCCCAGCATTTT CASSQGTDYQPQHF
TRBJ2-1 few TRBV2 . TGTGCCAGCAATCTCCTCCATGAGCAGTTCTTC CASNLLHEQFF
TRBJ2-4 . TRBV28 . TGTGCCAGCAGTTCACCGGGACCACCAAGGAACATTCAGTACTTC CASSSPGPPRNIQYF
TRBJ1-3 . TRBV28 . TGTGCCAGCAGTTTACCTCAAGTCTCTGGAAACACCATATATTTT CASSLPQVSGNTIYF
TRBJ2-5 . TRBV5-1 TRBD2 TGCGCCAGCAGCTTGGGGACTAGCGGGCACCCCCAAGAGACCCAGTACTTC CASSLGTSGHPQETQYF
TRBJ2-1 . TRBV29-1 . TGCAGCGTTGATTCCGGGAATAGGCAGTTCTTC CSVDSGNRQFF
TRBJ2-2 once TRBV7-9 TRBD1 TGTGCCAGCAGCTCTCGACAGGGCAACACCGGGGAGCTGTTTTTT CASSSRQGNTGELFF
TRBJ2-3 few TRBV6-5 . TGTGCCAGCAGTTTCATAAGAGATACGCAGTATTTT CASSFIRDTQYF
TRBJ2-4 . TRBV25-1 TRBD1 TGTGCCAGCAGTGGGGGTATTGGGACAGGGGCCCTACAGGAGTACTTC CASSGGIGTGALQEYF
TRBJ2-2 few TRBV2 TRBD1 TGTGCCAGCAGTGAAGGCGGCAGGGGGCACGCCGGGGAGCTGTTTTTT CASSEGGRGHAGELFF
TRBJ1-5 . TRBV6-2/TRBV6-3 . TGTGCCAGCAGCTCGGGGGAGGGTCGAAGGCCCCAGCATTTT CASSSGEGRRPQHF
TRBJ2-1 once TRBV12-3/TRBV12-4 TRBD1 TGTGCCAGCAGGGGGACAGGGAATGAGCAGTTCTTC CASRGTGNEQFF
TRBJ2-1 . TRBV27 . TGTGCCAGCAGTTTACAGGGACCTTCCTACAATGAGCAGTTCTTC CASSLQGPSYNEQFF
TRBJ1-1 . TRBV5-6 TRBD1 TGTGCCAGCAGCTTGCCCAGGGGGATCACTGAAGCTTTCTTT CASSLPRGITEAFF
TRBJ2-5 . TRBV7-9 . TGTGCCAGCAGCTTATGGTTGACTCCCGACATGGAGACCCAGTACTTC CASSLWLTPDMETQYF
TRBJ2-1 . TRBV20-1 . TGCAGTGCCAGGTGGGGCAATGAGCAGTTCTTC CSARWGNEQFF
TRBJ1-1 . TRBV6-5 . TGTGCCAGCAGTTACCGGGGGATTCGGACTGAAGCTTTCTTT CASSYRGIRTEAFF
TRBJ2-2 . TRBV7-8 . TGTGCCAGCAGCCCGCTGACAGGCCAATCCTCTTTAGCGAACACCGGGGAGCTGTTTTTT CASSPLTGQSSLANTGELFF